The rows below give T cell receptor beta chains drawn from one sample of a study of T cell changes during pregnancy in multiple sclerosis. Here immunoSEQ multiplex PCR was the method, and the copy in TCRdb shows in-frame clones only, minus some. Of some 80,000 clones listed, more than 80% are singletons. The sample was peripheral blood, taken in the first trimester of pregnancy. Receptors were obtained from a female donor in good health, enrolled as a control in a pregnancy study. CDR3s include the opening cysteine and the closing phenylalanine or tryptophan. D genes are given only for firm matches. Size tells how often a clone was seen (once, few, many) or the class of an expanded clone, and some rows leave it out.

TRBD2	TRBJ2-7	-	TRBV19	CASPPPGSGRAFDEQYF	TGTGCCAGCCCTCCTCCCGGCAGCGGGAGGGCCTTCGACGAGCAGTACTTC
TRBD2	TRBJ2-1	-	TRBV19	CASTLRGLAGGYSYNEQFF	TGTGCCAGTACCCTCCGGGGACTAGCGGGGGGGTACTCCTACAATGAGCAGTTCTTC
-	TRBJ1-5	-	TRBV7-9	CASSGQVNQPQHF	TGTGCCAGCAGCGGGCAGGTCAATCAGCCCCAGCATTTT
-	TRBJ2-3	-	TRBV7-2	CASSLAGGRTDTQYF	TGTGCCAGCAGCTTAGCGGGAGGCCGCACAGATACGCAGTATTTT
-	TRBJ1-1	-	TRBV5-1	CASSDTNRARNTEAFF	TGCGCCAGCAGCGACACGAACAGGGCTAGGAACACTGAAGCTTTCTTT
-	TRBJ2-3	-	TRBV5-1	CASSLGGYTDTQYF	TGCGCCAGCAGCTTGGGCGGGTACACAGATACGCAGTATTTT
-	TRBJ1-5	few	TRBV19	CASTKDRNSNQPQHF	TGTGCCAGTACCAAAGACAGGAATAGCAATCAGCCCCAGCATTTT
TRBD2	TRBJ2-3	-	TRBV6-4	CASSDSAGGSTDTQYF	TGTGCCAGCAGTGACTCGGCGGGAGGAAGCACAGATACGCAGTATTTT
-	TRBJ1-1	-	TRBV7-9	CASSSHGGETEAFF	TGTGCCAGCAGCTCTCATGGGGGGGAAACAGAAGCTTTCTTT
TRBD2	TRBJ2-1	-	TRBV30	CAWSGQAGGNNEQFF	TGTGCCTGGAGCGGCCAAGCGGGAGGCAACAATGAGCAGTTCTTC
TRBD2	TRBJ2-1	-	TRBV5-1	CASGTSAINEQFF	TGCGCCAGCGGGACTAGCGCAATTAATGAGCAGTTCTTC
-	TRBJ2-5	-	TRBV5-4	CASSLEGSQETQYF	TGTGCCAGCAGCTTGGAAGGGAGCCAAGAGACCCAGTACTTC
-	TRBJ1-1	few	TRBV5-8	CASRSRGEAFF	TGTGCCAGCAGGTCGAGAGGTGAAGCTTTCTTT
-	TRBJ2-1	-	TRBV29-1	CSVSFNNEQFF	TGCAGCGTCTCCTTTAACAATGAGCAGTTCTTC
TRBD2	TRBJ2-1	-	TRBV15	CATSRESLGTSGSSLYNEQFF	TGTGCCACCAGCAGAGAAAGCCTCGGGACTAGCGGGAGTTCCCTCTACAATGAGCAGTTCTTC
-	TRBJ2-2	-	TRBV10-1	CASSRSGVRNGGELFF	TGCGCCAGCAGTCGGTCGGGAGTGAGGAATGGCGGGGAGCTGTTTTTT
-	TRBJ2-6	-	TRBV9	CASSVAQGTGANVLTF	TGTGCCAGCAGCGTAGCCCAGGGGACTGGGGCCAACGTCCTGACTTTC
-	TRBJ1-2	-	TRBV5-6	CASSFAGSNYGYTF	TGTGCCAGCAGCTTCGCGGGTAGTAACTATGGCTACACCTTC
TRBD1	TRBJ2-5	-	TRBV29-1	CSVRTGGFGETQYF	TGCAGCGTCCGGACAGGGGGATTCGGTGAGACCCAGTACTTC
-	TRBJ2-3	-	TRBV5-1	CASSFSGSTDTQYF	TGCGCCAGCAGCTTCAGCGGAAGCACAGATACGCAGTATTTT
TRBD1	TRBJ2-2	-	TRBV7-9	CASSFVDYRGPAGELFF	TGTGCCAGCAGCTTCGTGGATTACAGGGGCCCAGCCGGGGAGCTGTTTTTT
TRBD2	TRBJ2-5	-	TRBV7-8	CASSPRRLAGTEETQYF	TGTGCCAGCAGCCCTCGGCGACTAGCGGGAACGGAAGAGACCCAGTACTTC
TRBD2	TRBJ2-5	-	TRBV18	CASSPPAGREMGETQYF	TGTGCCAGCTCACCACCCGCCGGGCGGGAGATGGGGGAGACCCAGTACTTC
TRBD1	TRBJ1-6	few	TRBV11-2	CASSLSGQGKPPLHF	TGTGCCAGCAGCTTAAGCGGACAGGGCAAACCCCCCCTCCACTTT
TRBD1	TRBJ1-1	-	TRBV7-2	CASRPGQGRGWAEAFF	TGTGCCAGCAGGCCCGGACAGGGTAGGGGATGGGCTGAAGCTTTCTTT
TRBD2	TRBJ2-4	-	TRBV27	CASSLSAGGAIQYF	TGTGCCAGCAGTTTATCGGCGGGGGGAGCCATTCAGTACTTC
TRBD1	TRBJ2-1	once	TRBV11-2	CASSTDRVGNEQFF	TGTGCCAGCAGCACGGACAGGGTGGGGAATGAGCAGTTCTTC